This entry lists 25 T cell receptor beta chains sequenced from one sample in a study of shared T cell receptors in the human thymus. TCRdb's table, derived via immunoSEQ multiplex PCR, lists solely in-frame clones and lacks some. The sample consists of 720,000 or so clones, 80% to 90% of them appearing once. The same data also went into a second study, on human thymus T cells.

The specimen was thymocytes. The receptors were gathered from a girl less than two years old with a congenital heart defect.

The rearrangement uses TRBV5-1 and TRBJ1-6; no clear D. Germline assignment: CDR1 SGHRS and CDR2 YFSETQ. V gave up 2 bases and J gave up 2 bases, with 8 bases separating them. The CDR3 has 15 residues. In DNA, the CDR3 is TGCGCCAGCAGCTTTAGTACCCCCTATAATTCACCCCTCCACTTT. This sequence encodes CASSFSTPYNSPLHF.

The genes are TRBV10-1 and TRBJ2-3; D is unclear. Germline V CDR1 and CDR2: WNHNN, SYGVQD (reference sequence). Trimming cost V 6 bases and J 4 bases, with 14 bases left between them. CDR3 size: 14 residues. The DNA of the CDR3 is TGCGCCAGCAGCCCAGACATTCGAGCAGATACGCAGTATTTT. Translating gives CASSPDIRADTQYF.

The chain has TRBV6-1 and TRBJ2-7; D is perhaps TRBD2 (5 bases). Trimming cost V 0 bases and J 4 bases, with 10 bases left between them. Germline CDR1 reads MNHNS; CDR2 reads SASEGT. The CDR3 is made up of 14 amino acids. The CDR3 is CASSEAPEVYEQYF. CDR3 DNA: TGTGCCAGCAGTGAAGCGCCGGAGGTATACGAGCAGTACTTC.

The chain has TRBV7-6 and TRBJ2-1, with TRBD2 identical over 10 bases. The CDR3 has 18 amino acids. V gave up 1 base and J gave up 1 base; unmatched junction bases: 7. The germline V gene encodes CDR1 SGHVS and CDR2 FNYEAQ. The DNA for the CDR3 is TGTGCCAGCAGCTTAGAGGCTAGCGGGGGCCCGTCCTACAATGAGCAGTTCTTC. Its protein is CASSLEASGGPSYNEQFF.

V gene TRBV7-2 combines with J gene TRBJ1-6, with TRBD1 as a possible D gene (5 bases). Germline values: CDR1 SGHTA, CDR2 FQGNSA. This CDR3 spans 17 amino acids. V was clipped by 5 bases and J by 8 bases, with 22 bases between them. The DNA of the CDR3 is TGTGCCAGCAGCCGTTGCTGGGGGGTCCGGGGGGATTCACCCCTCCACTTT. Its protein is CASSRCWGVRGDSPLHF. The full variable domain, in which reference TRBV7-2 and TRBJ1-6 provide the parts outside the CDR3, is GAGVSQSPSNKVTEKGKDVELRCDPISGHTALYWYRQSLGQGLEFLIYFQGNSAPDKSGLPSDRFSAERTGGSVSTLTIQRTQQEDSAVYLCASSRCWGVRGDSPLHFGNGTRLTVT.

The chain uses TRBV29-1 and TRBJ2-5; D might be TRBD1 (5 bases). This CDR3 has 12 amino acids. Germline V CDR1 and CDR2: SQVTM, ANQGSEA. V gave up 8 bases and J gave up 4 bases, with 14 bases separating them. CDR3 in amino acids: CSSWGVSETQYF. CDR3 bases: TGCAGCTCTTGGGGCGTTTCAGAGACCCAGTACTTC. Based on the CDR3 plus reference TRBV29-1 and TRBJ2-5, the full variable domain is SAVISQKPSRDICQRGTSLTIQCQVDSQVTMMFWYRQQPGQSLTLIATANQGSEATYESGFVIDKFPISRPNLTFSTLTVSNMSPEDSSIYLCSSWGVSETQYFGPGTRLLVL.

DNA for the CDR3: TGTGCCAGCAGTTTTTTGGGGGGGAGCTCCTACGAGCAGTACTTC. Residues: CASSFLGGSSYEQYF. This chain joins TRBV27 and TRBJ2-7; the match to TRBD2 covers 7 bases. The germline V gene has CDR1 MNHEY and CDR2 SMNVEV (reference sequence). This CDR3 is built from 15 residues. Trimming removed 3 bases from V and 0 bases from J; junction bases left unmatched: 5.

The V and J genes are TRBV19 and TRBJ1-2; D may be TRBD1 (5 bases). Germline-derived CDR1 and CDR2 are LNHDA and SQIVND (reference sequence). V was clipped by 5 bases and J by 1 base, with 8 bases between them. The CDR3 is made up of 13 amino acids. CDR3 amino acids: CASSLQGNYGYTF. The CDR3 DNA sequence: TGTGCCAGTAGTCTTCAGGGTAACTATGGCTACACCTTC.

The chain recombines TRBV6-1 with TRBJ1-1; 8 positions agree with TRBD1. The CDR3 covers 16 residues. V shed 2 bases and J 6 bases; nucleotides not matched to a gene: 11. The germline V gene has CDR1 MNHNS and CDR2 SASEGT. This CDR3 is CASSEPGTGGLPEAFF. CDR3 DNA sequence: TGTGCCAGCAGTGAACCGGGGACAGGCGGCTTGCCTGAAGCTTTCTTT.

The chain has TRBV11-2 and TRBJ1-1, with D unresolved. Between the trimmed V and J ends, which lost 2 bases and 5 bases, there was a span of 21 bases. This CDR3 is 17 amino acids long. CDR1 and CDR2 from the germline V gene are SGHAT and FQNNGV. The CDR3 loop is CASSLSLGTRGGTEAFF. In nucleotides, the CDR3 is TGTGCCAGCAGCTTAAGCTTGGGCACCCGGGGAGGAACTGAAGCTTTCTTT.

This chain joins TRBV6-1 and TRBJ2-2, with D perhaps matching TRBD1 (5 bases). V gave up 2 bases and J gave up 5 bases, with 27 bases separating them. Germline CDR1 and CDR2: MNHNS and SASEGT. This CDR3 comprises 20 residues. Written as DNA, the CDR3 is TGTGCCAGCAGTGAACCGATGATACTACCCAGGGCCAGGAGAACCGGGGAGCTGTTTTTT. This sequence encodes CASSEPMILPRARRTGELFF.

This clone was seen a handful of times. The V gene is TRBV27, the J gene TRBJ2-7; TRBD1 matches at 8 bases. The CDR3 extends over 14 amino acids. V shed 8 bases, J shed 2 bases, and the junction held 8 bases outside the gene matches. Looked up from germline, CDR1 is MNHEY and CDR2 is SMNVEV (reference sequence). The CDR3 nucleotides read TGTGCCAGCCGGGGACAGGCGCTTCCCTACGAGCAGTACTTC. It codes for CASRGQALPYEQYF.

J is TRBJ2-1 and V is TRBV7-2, with TRBD2 matching over 7 bases. Germline trimming cut 1 base from V and 4 bases from J; bases unmatched to any gene: 10. From germline, CDR1 is SGHTA and CDR2 FQGNSA. The CDR3 sequence is 17 residues long. CDR3 sequence reads: CASSLGLGRGRYNEQFF. In DNA form, the CDR3 reads TGTGCCAGCAGCTTAGGGCTAGGGCGGGGGAGATACAATGAGCAGTTCTTC.

The V gene is TRBV6-5, the J gene TRBJ2-5; a weak D match, TRBD1 (6 bases). Germline V gene lookup returns CDR1 MNHEY and CDR2 SVGAGI. V dropped 8 bases and J dropped 1 base, with 14 bases sitting between them. CDR3 length equals 14 residues. The DNA of the CDR3 is TGTGCCAGCCACGGACAGAACAGCCAAGAGACCCAGTACTTC. It encodes CASHGQNSQETQYF.

This clone was observed a single time. The J gene is TRBJ1-1, the V gene TRBV28; TRBD1 matches 7 bases. Trimming took 4 bases from V and 0 from J; bases not matched to a gene: 2. Germline CDR1 is MDHEN and CDR2 is SYDVKM. The CDR3 totals 14 residues. DNA for the CDR3: TGTGCCAGCAGTTCGACAGGGATGAACACTGAAGCTTTCTTT. It codes for CASSSTGMNTEAFF.

This clone was detected only once. Compared with germline, one end of the junction differs, possibly owing to a read error. This sequence joins TRBV4-3 and TRBJ1-1; D unresolved. The CDR3 extends over 14 amino acids. CDR1 LGHNA and CDR2 YSLEER come from the germline V gene. For the CDR3, the DNA is TGCGCCAGCAGCGAAGATACGCGGGACACTGAAGCTTTCTTT. Translating it yields CASSEDTRDTEAFF.

This clone was detected only a few times. The chain couples TRBV7-2 to TRBJ2-4; the D gene is possibly TRBD2 (5 bases). Trimming took off 5 bases at V and 9 bases at J, with 20 bases between the two ends. CDR1 and CDR2 (germline): SGHTA, FQGNSA. The CDR3 has 15 residues. CDR3 amino acids: CASSRSGPMQGIQYF. The CDR3 DNA reads as TGTGCCAGCAGCCGAAGCGGACCGATGCAAGGCATTCAGTACTTC.

This clone was seen a single time. The rearrangement joins TRBV10-3 to TRBJ2-7; tentative D call: TRBD1 (6 bases). Germline V gives CDR1 ENHRY, CDR2 SYGVKD. The CDR3 runs 11 residues. V lost 6 bases, J lost 4 bases, and 7 bases lay in between. The DNA for the CDR3 is TGTGCCATCAGAGGGGGTTACGAGCAGTACTTC. This sequence encodes CAIRGGYEQYF.

This clone was seen a few times. The chain has TRBV5-1 and TRBJ1-2; D is unresolved. The CDR3 sequence is 17 residues long. V lost 0 bases, J lost 0 bases, and 15 bases lay in between. CDR1 and CDR2 from the germline V gene are SGHRS and YFSETQ. In DNA, the CDR3 is TGCGCCAGCAGCTTGGAGTCAGGTCCCGATCCTAACTATGGCTACACCTTC. It encodes CASSLESGPDPNYGYTF. Together with reference TRBV5-1 and TRBJ1-2, the CDR3 gives the full variable domain: KAGVTQTPRYLIKTRGQQVTLSCSPISGHRSVSWYQQTPGQGLQFLFEYFSETQRNKGNFPGRFSGRQFSNSRSEMNVSTLELGDSALYLCASSLESGPDPNYGYTFGSGTRLTVV.

This clone has just a few counts. The V call is TRBV28, the J call TRBJ2-5; 7 bases are shared with TRBD1. The V and J ends lost 2 bases and 0 bases, in that order; junction bases with no gene match: 12. The germline CDR1 and CDR2 sequences are MDHEN and SYDVKM. This CDR3 contains 18 residues. This chain's CDR3 is CASSLRDRPGEYQETQYF. The CDR3 coding sequence is TGTGCCAGCAGTTTACGGGACAGACCCGGCGAGTACCAAGAGACCCAGTACTTC.

The count of this clone is one. V gene TRBV7-2 combines with J gene TRBJ2-3; 8 bases agree with TRBD2. In germline, CDR1 is SGHTA, CDR2 FQGNSA. The V and J ends lost 5 bases and 7 bases, in that order; junction bases with no gene match: 14. The CDR3 runs to 16 residues. CDR3 amino acids: CASSRTHGGVGHTQYF. The CDR3 region has the DNA TGTGCCAGCAGCCGAACACACGGGGGGGTTGGACATACGCAGTATTTT. The entire variable domain, with the rest obtained from reference TRBV7-2 and TRBJ2-3, is as follows: GAGVSQSPSNKVTEKGKDVELRCDPISGHTALYWYRQSLGQGLEFLIYFQGNSAPDKSGLPSDRFSAERTGGSVSTLTIQRTQQEDSAVYLCASSRTHGGVGHTQYFGPGTRLTVL.

This CDR3 reads CASSDTRVSPLHF. The CDR3 nucleotides are TGTGCCAGCAGCGACACGAGGGTTTCACCCCTCCACTTT. The chain employs TRBV2 and TRBJ1-6; no clear D gene. V was shortened by 6 bases and J by 9 bases, with 12 bases between the two germline ends. The germline gives CDR1 SNHLY, CDR2 FYNNEI. This CDR3 comprises 13 residues.

V gene TRBV4-3 combines with J gene TRBJ1-1; D is ambiguous. The CDR3 has 16 amino acids. CDR1 is LGHNA, CDR2 YSLEER, per germline. The V gene lost 4 bases and the J gene lost 4 bases, with 19 bases spanning the gap. CDR3 DNA sequence: TGCGCCAGCAGCCCTTCCCCCGGTGGTCCGAGCACTGAAGCTTTCTTT. This encodes CASSPSPGGPSTEAFF.

This clone was found once. The gene calls are TRBV7-9 and TRBJ1-1, with 7 bases identical to TRBD1. Germline V gene lookup returns CDR1 SEHNR and CDR2 FQNEAQ (reference sequence). J was trimmed by 1 base and V by 4 bases; bases with no gene match: 6. The CDR3 consists of 15 residues. The CDR3 coding sequence is TGTGCCAGCAGCTACAGGGGAGAGGGGAACACTGAAGCTTTCTTT. Its protein is CASSYRGEGNTEAFF. Supplemented by reference TRBV7-9 and TRBJ1-1, the full variable domain reads DTGVSQNPRHKITKRGQNVTFRCDPISEHNRLYWYRQTLGQGPEFLTYFQNEAQLEKSRLLSDRFSAERPKGSFSTLEIQRTEQGDSAMYLCASSYRGEGNTEAFFGQGTRLTVV.

J is TRBJ2-3 and V is TRBV9; TRBD2 aligns across 15 bases. The CDR3 spans 18 residues. Germline CDR1 SGDLS, CDR2 YYNGEE. Trimming cost V 2 bases and J 5 bases; bases outside gene matches: 9. CDR3 sequence reads: CASSVGLAGGPRVDTQYF. The CDR3 bases are TGTGCCAGCAGCGTCGGACTAGCGGGGGGGCCGAGGGTAGATACGCAGTATTTT.